This record covers a single TCR beta chain. Repertoires were generated with immunoSEQ multiplex PCR, while TCRdb's copy carries only in-frame clones and drops some. The repertoire includes 97,000 or so clones, 92% of them detected once, and roughly 2.5% sits in the top ten. The sample comes from a study of control samples from healthy donors and cancer patients. Trimming shortened V by 6 bases and J by 2 bases, and 16 bases separated the two germline ends. Germline assignment: CDR1 MNHEY and CDR2 SVGEGT. The CDR3 has 15 amino acids. The chain couples TRBV6-2 or TRBV6-3 to TRBJ2-5, with TRBD2 as a possible D gene (7 bases). The specimen was blood. This sequence was found in a woman under 30 in good health. This chain's CDR3 is CASSPAGAIQETQYF. DNA of the CDR3: TGTGCCAGCAGCCCCGCGGGGGCGATTCAAGAGACCCAGTACTTC.